The source of this T cell receptor (beta chain) is a study of blood T cell repertoires in COVID-19. Study information: Material from acute and convalescent COVID-19 was sourced from the United States, Italy and Spain. PBMCs, B-cell-depleted T cells, or T cells were the source of the cDNA or gDNA that made up the material.

In the original analysis: Reference gene primer amplification in the assay estimated nucleated cell counts. Clones were read by immunoSEQ multiplex PCR, and TCRdb kept only the in-frame ones, dropping some. The V and J calls and clone size come from that table; D and trimming were worked out from the DNA. This sample carries under 300,000 clones, 65% to 85% of them seen once, and the ten largest clones take 4.5% to 7%. The CDR3 totals 14 residues. Per germline, CDR1 SEHNR and CDR2 FQNEAQ (reference sequence). V shed 7 bases and J 1 base; nucleotides not matched to a gene: 5. The chain combines TRBV7-9 with TRBJ2-5; 8 nucleotides agree with TRBD1. The TCR originated in a man older than 75 with acute or convalescent COVID-19. The sequenced material came from peripheral blood. The CDR3 loop reads CASNRQGPQETQYF. The CDR3 DNA sequence: TGTGCCAGCAACAGACAGGGGCCCCAAGAGACCCAGTACTTC.